The 8 T cell receptor beta chains below come from one sample, sequenced in a study of T-cell reconstitution after alpha-beta-depleted transplantation in children. The TCRbeta library was prepared with unique molecular identifiers. TCRdb independently ran MiXCR on the PCR reads; one entry per CDR3 protein. The sample includes roughly 300,000 distinct CDR3 sequences, around a tenth of them seen just once. The sequencing here drew on PBMCs from the stem cell graft donor, taken from the stem cell graft. The receptors were gathered from a human donor who donated a stem cell graft to a child with acute lymphoblastic leukemia.

This clonotype was seen more than once but under ten times. This chain uses TRBV5-1 with TRBJ2-3; D remains unclear. Germline values: CDR1 SGHRS, CDR2 YFSETQ. V was pared by 0 bases and J by 5 bases, with 4 bases between. The CDR3 extends over 12 amino acids. DNA of the CDR3: TGCGCCAGCAGCTTGGGAGTAGATACGCAGTATTTT. Translated: CASSLGVDTQYF.

This chain joins TRBV27 and TRBJ2-1; a possible D gene is TRBD1 (6 bases). Germline CDR1 and CDR2: MNHEY and SMNVEV (reference sequence). Trimming took off 6 bases at V and 7 bases at J, with 13 bases between the two ends. The CDR3 extends over 13 amino acids. CDR3 loop: CASRPYTGNEQFF. CDR3 coding DNA: TGTGCCAGCAGACCCTACACAGGGAATGAGCAGTTCTTC.

The chain has TRBV7-9 and TRBJ2-1; 10 bases fit TRBD2. The V segment lost 6 bases and the J segment 0 bases; nucleotides outside the gene matches: 5. Germline lookup yields CDR1 SEHNR and CDR2 FQNEAQ (reference sequence). The length of the CDR3 is 16 residues. CDR3 region: CASRVSGRSSYNEQFF. CDR3 sequence (DNA): TGTGCCAGCAGGGTTAGCGGGAGGAGCTCCTACAATGAGCAGTTCTTC.

This clonotype was seen only a few times. V gene TRBV28 combines with J gene TRBJ2-1; 13 bases align to TRBD2. The germline V gene encodes CDR1 MDHEN and CDR2 SYDVKM. The CDR3 loop spans 16 amino acids. The trim removed 5 bases at V and 8 bases at J, leaving 9 bases unmatched. The CDR3 here is CASSPRLAGGNYEQFF. The CDR3 DNA sequence: TGTGCCAGCAGTCCCAGACTAGCGGGAGGTAACTATGAGCAGTTCTTC.

The chain combines TRBV24-1 with TRBJ2-2; no definite D call. The CDR3 is 12 residues long. CDR1 and CDR2 (germline): KGHDR, SFDVKD. Deletions cut 0 bases from V and 5 bases from J, with 0 bases between. The CDR3 nucleotides read TGTGCCACCAGTGATTTGACCGGGGAGCTGTTTTTT. It is translated as CATSDLTGELFF.

The rearrangement uses TRBV20-1 and TRBJ2-1, with TRBD2 matching 11 bases. The V gene end was trimmed by 6 bases and the J gene end by 2 bases; junction bases not matched to a gene: 12. The CDR3 spans 17 residues. CDR1 is DFQATT, CDR2 SNEGSKA, per germline (reference sequence). The CDR3 protein is CSALSGQTSGTYNEQFF. In DNA, the CDR3 is TGCAGTGCCCTGAGCGGCCAGACTAGCGGGACCTACAATGAGCAGTTCTTC.

This clonotype was seen only a few times. The chain links TRBV5-6 to TRBJ1-1; the D is unclear. The CDR3 is made up of 15 amino acids. Germline CDR1 and CDR2: SGHDT and YYEEEE. Deletions cut 3 bases from V and 0 bases from J, with 12 bases between. The CDR3: CASSSMRAMNTEAFF. In DNA form, the CDR3 reads TGTGCCAGCAGCTCGATGAGAGCCATGAACACTGAAGCTTTCTTT. Full variable domain (outside the CDR3, taken from reference TRBV5-6 and TRBJ1-1): DAGVTQSPTHLIKTRGQQVTLRCSPKSGHDTVSWYQQALGQGPQFIFQYYEEEERQRGNFPDRFSGHQFPNYSSELNVNALLLGDSALYLCASSSMRAMNTEAFFGQGTRLTVV.

This clonotype appeared a few times. V usage is TRBV7-9 and J usage is TRBJ1-2; D is ambiguous. The ends were cut back, 3 bases at V and 10 bases at J, with 9 bases in the middle. Germline assignment: CDR1 SEHNR and CDR2 FQNEAQ (reference sequence). The CDR3 runs to 11 residues. The chain's CDR3 is CASSFISVYTF. The CDR3 DNA is TGTGCCAGCAGCTTTATCTCAGTCTACACCTTC. Looking up the rest from reference TRBV7-9 and TRBJ1-2 gives the full variable domain: DTGVSQNPRHKITKRGQNVTFRCDPISEHNRLYWYRQTLGQGPEFLTYFQNEAQLEKSRLLSDRFSAERPKGSFSTLEIQRTEQGDSAMYLCASSFISVYTFGSGTRLTVV.